Below, 11 T cell receptor beta chains from the same sample are listed, as sequenced in a study of T cell changes during pregnancy in multiple sclerosis. Assay: immunoSEQ multiplex PCR; the TCRdb copy retains only in-frame clones and omits some. The sample lists 70,000 to 75,000 clones, roughly 92% occurring once. The source material was peripheral blood, sampled in the second trimester of pregnancy. The source is a female donor with multiple sclerosis, enrolled in a pregnancy study.

The chain joins TRBV9 to TRBJ2-5; tentatively, D is TRBD2 (6 bases). CDR3 length equals 14 residues. V was cut by 3 bases and J by 5 bases, with 14 bases left in between. Germline CDR1 and CDR2: SGDLS and YYNGEE. The CDR3 region has the DNA TGTGCCAGCAGCGCGACAGCGGCGGGGGAGACCCAGTACTTC. The encoded protein is CASSATAAGETQYF.

The V call is TRBV18, the J call TRBJ1-2; TRBD1 matches at 8 bases. There are 14 residues in the CDR3. Germline CDR1 KGHSH, CDR2 LQKENI. Trimming removed 1 base from V and 12 bases from J; junction bases left unmatched: 10. CDR3 nucleotide sequence: TGTGCCAGCTCACCACAAGGGACAGGCAACGGCGACACCTTC. Its protein product is CASSPQGTGNGDTF. Combining the CDR3 with reference TRBV18 and TRBJ1-2 gives the whole variable domain NAGVMQNPRHLVRRRGQEARLRCSPMKGHSHVYWYRQLPEEGLKFMVYLQKENIIDESGMPKERFSAEFPKEGPSILRIQQVVRGDSAAYFCASSPQGTGNGDTFGSGTRLTVV.

The J gene is TRBJ1-5, the V gene TRBV18; no definite D call. Germline loops: CDR1 KGHSH, CDR2 LQKENI. The ends were cut back, 5 bases at V and 0 bases at J, with 8 bases in the middle. The CDR3 is 14 amino acids. As DNA, the CDR3 is TGTGCCAGCTCAGCTACAGCTAGCAATCAGCCCCAGCATTTT. It translates to CASSATASNQPQHF.

V gene TRBV5-4 combines with J gene TRBJ2-5; D possibly corresponds to TRBD2 (5 bases). Trimming pared 7 bases from V and 2 bases from J, leaving 9 bases between. The length of the CDR3 is 12 residues. Germline V gene sequence: CDR1 SGHNT, CDR2 YYREEE (reference sequence). The CDR3 DNA is TGTGCCAGCGGACTGCTACAAGAGACCCAGTACTTC. It specifies CASGLLQETQYF.

The gene calls are TRBV21-1 and TRBJ1-5. TRBV21-1 is listed as a pseudogene. The CDR3 is 16 amino acids. The CDR3, as DNA: TGTGCCAGCACCGCAAATCTCACTCTAAGCAATCAGCCCCAGCATTTT. It yields the protein CASTANLTLSNQPQHF.

This sequence joins TRBV30 and TRBJ1-3, with a weak D call TRBD1 (5 bases). V was clipped by 4 bases and J by 1 base, with 8 bases between them. Per the germline V gene, CDR1 is GTSNPN and CDR2 is SVGIG (reference sequence). The CDR3 loop spans 13 amino acids. The CDR3 sequence is CAWIPGSGNTIYF. The CDR3 DNA sequence: TGTGCCTGGATTCCAGGGTCTGGAAACACCATATATTTT. The variable domain in full, with the rest retrieved from reference TRBV30 and TRBJ1-3, is SQTIHQWPATLVQPVGSPLSLECTVEGTSNPNLYWYRQAAGRGLQLLFYSVGIGQISSEVPQNLSASRPQDRQFILSSKKLLLSDSGFYLCAWIPGSGNTIYFGEGSWLTVV.

The chain recombines TRBV6-1 with TRBJ1-5; 9 nucleotides line up with TRBD1. CDR1 MNHNS and CDR2 SASEGT come from the germline V gene. V was pared by 5 bases and J by 7 bases, with 9 bases of the junction left unmatched. This CDR3 is built from 15 residues. In nucleotides, the CDR3 is TGTGCCAGCAGTAAAGGACAGGGGTGGGTACAGCCCCAGCATTTT. Translating gives CASSKGQGWVQPQHF.

This clone was seen a handful of times. This sample also contains other DNA sequences that code for the same CDR3. The rearrangement uses TRBV5-1 and TRBJ2-7, with TRBD1 identical over 11 bases. This CDR3 is built from 14 residues. The germline gives CDR1 SGHRS, CDR2 YFSETQ. V lost 4 bases and J lost 4; bases outside the gene matches: 4. This CDR3 is CASSPGTGGYEQYF. Here the CDR3 DNA reads TGCGCCAGCAGCCCTGGGACAGGGGGGTACGAGCAGTACTTC.

V usage is TRBV19 and J usage is TRBJ1-1, with D possibly TRBD1 on 6 matching bases. Germline V CDR1 and CDR2: LNHDA, SQIVND (reference sequence). Trimming removed 7 bases from V and 2 bases from J, with 20 bases in between. This CDR3 comprises 16 residues. In nucleotides, the CDR3 is TGTGCCAGTACCCCAAGCAGGGGAGTAAGAAACACTGAAGCTTTCTTT. Its protein is CASTPSRGVRNTEAFF.

Here the CDR3 DNA reads TGTGCCAGCAGTCCACTAGCGGGGGGGCAGTTCTTC. Translation: CASSPLAGGQFF. The rearrangement joins TRBV6-5 to TRBJ2-1; TRBD2 aligns across 12 bases. Germline V gene lookup returns CDR1 MNHEY and CDR2 SVGAGI. V was clipped by 5 bases and J by 12 bases; unmatched bases: 2. There are 12 residues in the CDR3.

The rearrangement joins TRBV15 to TRBJ2-5, with D perhaps matching TRBD1 (5 bases). Germline assignment: CDR1 LNHNV and CDR2 YYDKDF (reference sequence). The CDR3 runs 15 residues. V was clipped by 0 bases and J by 5 bases, with 13 bases between them. CDR3 loop: CATSRDIQGWETQYF. The CDR3 nucleotides read TGTGCCACCAGCAGAGATATTCAGGGTTGGGAGACCCAGTACTTC.